Shown below are 2 T cell receptor beta chains from a single sample sequenced in a study of blood T cell repertoires in COVID-19. The protocol was immunoSEQ multiplex PCR, while the TCRdb copy is restricted to in-frame clones and leaves out a portion. The table has around 300,000 clones, about 90% seen once; the top ten hold about 5%. Material: PBMCs or T cells enriched from blood (not recorded which). These receptors all stem from a man aged 25 to 40 who had recovered from COVID-19.

The chain recombines TRBV2 with TRBJ1-5, with D possibly matching TRBD1 (5 bases). From germline, CDR1 is SNHLY and CDR2 FYNNEI. Trimming cost V 8 bases and J 5 bases, with 16 bases left between them. There are 14 residues in the CDR3. CDR3 loop: CASWRGYMDQPQHF. The DNA for the CDR3 is TGTGCCAGCTGGAGGGGTTATATGGATCAGCCCCAGCATTTT.

This chain connects TRBV6-6 to TRBJ1-5; 7 bases are a match to TRBD1. CDR1 is MNHNY and CDR2 is SVGAGI in the germline V gene (reference sequence). The CDR3 runs 14 residues. V lost 6 bases to trimming and J lost 3 bases; unmatched junction nucleotides: 5. CDR3 coding DNA: TGTGCCAGCAGCCTAGGGACAGACAATCAGCCCCAGCATTTT. Translating it yields CASSLGTDNQPQHF.